Following are 13 T cell receptor beta chains from one sample sequenced in a study of T cells in Graves' hyperthyroidism and ophthalmopathy (dated by TCRdb to 2018 to 2020). Libraries were constructed by multiplex PCR. Data came from an Illumina HiSeq 2000. TCR beta CDR3 regions were amplified from RNA transcripts. For the first round of RT-PCR on the TCR CDR3, the HTBI primer set was used together with the Qiagen OneStep RT-PCR kit. TCRdb itself trimmed the public reads at Q25 with fastp, ran MiXCR and retained productive beta chains. Every distinct CDR3 protein forms one entry, paired with its most common genes and DNA. This sample comprises around 350,000 distinct CDR3 sequences, roughly 13% of them detected only once. The top ten constitute about 9.1% of the sample. Sequencing used blood. The receptors come from a woman under 30 with Graves' hyperthyroidism.

This clonotype has more than one count but fewer than ten. This chain links TRBV19 with TRBJ1-1; no firm D call. Germline V CDR1 and CDR2: LNHDA, SQIVND (reference sequence). The V end lost 1 base, the J end lost 5 bases, and 14 bases lay between the germline ends. The CDR3 runs 15 residues. The CDR3 loop is CASSIVGRYYTEAFF. The CDR3, as DNA: TGTGCCAGTAGTATAGTTGGCAGGTACTATACTGAAGCTTTCTTT. Full variable domain (remainder filled in from reference TRBV19 and TRBJ1-1): DGGITQSPKYLFRKEGQNVTLSCEQNLNHDAMYWYRQDPGQGLRLIYYSQIVNDFQKGDIAEGYSVSREKKESFPLTVTSAQKNPTAFYLCASSIVGRYYTEAFFGQGTRLTVV.

This clonotype was counted ten times or more. The chain links TRBV20-1 to TRBJ1-6; D is possibly TRBD1 (6 bases). The V end was cut by 3 bases, the J end by 9 bases, with 21 bases between. In germline, CDR1 is DFQATT, CDR2 SNEGSKA (reference sequence). The CDR3 is made up of 16 amino acids. The CDR3 nucleotides are TGCAGTGCTAGGGGTTCGGGGGCCTTTGGGGGTTCACCCCTCCACTTT. Translated, it gives CSARGSGAFGGSPLHF.

This clonotype was seen many times. This chain joins TRBV20-1 and TRBJ2-7; D may correspond to TRBD1 or TRBD2 (5 bases each). Germline assignment: CDR1 DFQATT and CDR2 SNEGSKA (reference sequence). This CDR3 contains 14 residues. The V end lost 1 base, the J end lost 3 bases, and 13 bases lay between the germline ends. As DNA, the CDR3 is TGCAGTGCTAGAGCGGGATGGGGCCTCTACGAGCAGTACTTC. This encodes CSARAGWGLYEQYF.

This chain uses TRBV7-9 with TRBJ2-3; TRBD2 aligns across 11 bases. Unmatched junction bases numbered 21, after V lost 5 bases and J lost 2 bases. This CDR3 spans 21 amino acids. In germline, CDR1 is SEHNR, CDR2 FQNEAQ (reference sequence). The CDR3 is CASSPRALAGGFLSSTDTQYF. The CDR3 coding sequence is TGTGCCAGCAGCCCCCGCGCCCTAGCGGGGGGCTTTCTCTCTTCCACAGATACGCAGTATTTT.

This clonotype was counted ten times or more. J is TRBJ2-4 and V is TRBV28; D unresolved. V lost 2 bases, J lost 6 bases, and 11 bases lay in between. Germline V CDR1 and CDR2: MDHEN, SYDVKM. The CDR3 covers 14 residues. CDR3 protein: CASSLDDSVNIQYF. The CDR3 bases are TGTGCCAGCAGTTTAGATGACTCCGTAAACATTCAGTACTTC. Full variable domain (remainder filled in from reference TRBV28 and TRBJ2-4): DVKVTQSSRYLVKRTGEKVFLECVQDMDHENMFWYRQDPGLGLRLIYFSYDVKMKEKGDIPEGYSVSREKKERFSLILESASTNQTSMYLCASSLDDSVNIQYFGAGTRLSVL.

This clonotype was seen a few times. V usage is TRBV3-1 and J usage is TRBJ2-5, with D possibly called TRBD1 or TRBD2 (5 bases each). V shed 6 bases and J shed 0 bases, with 14 bases lying between them. Per the germline V gene, CDR1 is LGHDT and CDR2 is YNNKEL (reference sequence). This CDR3 comprises 15 residues. In nucleotides, the CDR3 is TGTGCCAGCAGTTCCGGGACGAGTTACCAAGAGACCCAGTACTTC. It translates to CASSSGTSYQETQYF.

This clonotype occurred many times. V is TRBV7-9 and J is TRBJ2-1; 14 nucleotides align to TRBD2. Germline V gene sequence: CDR1 SEHNR, CDR2 FQNEAQ (reference sequence). Losses at the gene ends were 4 bases for V and 8 bases for J; bases not matched to a gene: 10. The CDR3 is made up of 17 amino acids. The CDR3 bases are TGTGCCAGCAGCTCGCCGGGACTAGCGGGAGTAAGGGATGAGCAGTTCTTC. Its protein product is CASSSPGLAGVRDEQFF.

Turning to this clonotype: It may be a read error: a sequence one base away is much more abundant. The chain employs TRBV7-9 and TRBJ1-1; D unclear. This CDR3 spans 14 amino acids. Looked up from germline, CDR1 is SEHNR and CDR2 is FQNEAQ (reference sequence). V lost 4 bases and J lost 7, with 16 bases in between. This CDR3 reads CASSSQIQRYEAFF. CDR3 nucleotide sequence: TGTGCCAGCAGCTCGCAAATACAACGGTATGAAGCTTTCTTT.

This clonotype was counted ten times or more. V and J are TRBV7-8 and TRBJ2-1; D is perhaps TRBD1 (6 bases). This CDR3 has 14 amino acids. Germline V gene lookup returns CDR1 SGHVS and CDR2 FQNEAQ. Trimming cost V 5 bases and J 8 bases, with 16 bases left between them. The CDR3 here is CASSPGTRVHEQFF. The DNA of the CDR3 is TGTGCCAGCAGCCCAGGGACACGGGTTCATGAGCAGTTCTTC.

This rearrangement joins TRBV6-5 to TRBJ2-5; D tentatively reads TRBD1 or TRBD2 (5 bases each). The CDR3 is 15 residues long. The germline V gene has CDR1 MNHEY and CDR2 SVGAGI. V was clipped by 2 bases and J by 5 bases, with 15 bases between them. The CDR3 loop is CASSYPRGTDETQYF. CDR3 nucleotide sequence: TGTGCCAGCAGTTACCCTCGAGGGACCGATGAGACCCAGTACTTC.

A remark on this clonotype: Being one base from a much bigger clone, this may be a read error. V usage is TRBV7-2 and J usage is TRBJ2-3; TRBD1 matches at 7 bases. The germline V gene encodes CDR1 SGHTA and CDR2 FQGNSA. The CDR3 runs to 16 residues. CDR3 sequence: CASSFRTGTSTDTQYF. The CDR3 DNA reads as TGCGCCAGCAGCTTCAGGACAGGCACTAGCACAGATACGCAGTATTTT.

In DNA, the CDR3 is TGTGCCAGCAGCCGGAATAGCGGGGGGCCCTACTCCTACGAGCAGTACTTC. Translation: CASSRNSGGPYSYEQYF. The chain combines TRBV3-1 with TRBJ2-7; 10 bases align to TRBD2. V lost 4 bases and J lost 0; bases outside the gene matches: 9. The CDR3 length is 17 residues. Germline V lookup: CDR1 LGHDT, CDR2 YNNKEL (reference sequence).

This clonotype was recorded many times. This chain links TRBV12-3 or TRBV12-4 with TRBJ1-5; 7 bases line up with TRBD1. Trimming removed 0 bases from V and 7 bases from J; junction bases left unmatched: 6. The CDR3 contains 15 residues. CDR3 sequence reads: CASSLATGKVQPQHF. Written as DNA, the CDR3 is TGTGCCAGCAGTTTAGCGACAGGGAAAGTACAGCCCCAGCATTTT.